This T cell receptor (beta chain) was obtained from a study of post-analysis software for immune sequencing data. The overall study: Relapsing-remitting, secondary progressive and progressive-relapsing forms of multiple sclerosis all featured among disease courses. Overall study results and limits: With TRBV5-6, TRBV5-1 and TRBV20-1 included, about five TRBV segments were more frequent in patients than in controls. When compared against controls, multiple sclerosis patients showed significantly lower normalized Chao1 diversity.

Unique molecular identifiers were present in the TCR beta cDNA libraries. Each CDR3 protein is one row after TCRdb ran MiXCR on the PCR reads. Of 180,000 or so distinct CDR3 sequences listed, 29% are singletons. In its sample, this clonotype was seen a few times. Antigen unknown. This CDR3 has 15 residues. The V segment lost 5 bases and the J segment 4 bases; nucleotides outside the gene matches: 9. Per the germline V gene, CDR1 is KGHSH and CDR2 is LQKENI. The chain has TRBV18 and TRBJ2-7; 9 nucleotides line up with TRBD1. The specimen sequenced was blood. The sequence was obtained from a girl under 18 with multiple sclerosis. The DNA of the CDR3 is TGTGCCAGCTCAAAACCGGGACAGGGCGGGTACGAGCAGTACTTC. It encodes CASSKPGQGGYEQYF.